The 15 T cell receptor beta chains listed next were all sequenced from one sample in a study of blood T cell repertoires in COVID-19. TCRdb keeps only in-frame clones here, not all; method: immunoSEQ multiplex PCR. Of fewer than 500,000 clones in the sample, 75% to 90% were seen once. The sequencing sample was made of PBMCs or T cells enriched from blood (not recorded which). These receptors originate from a young man who had recovered from COVID-19.

This chain links TRBV15 with TRBJ2-5, with D possibly TRBD1 on 6 matching bases. The CDR3 sequence is 18 residues long. Germline V gene sequence: CDR1 LNHNV, CDR2 YYDKDF (reference sequence). V gave up 5 bases and J gave up 2 bases, with 24 bases separating them. The CDR3 loop reads CATSGRRIKTGLQETQYF. In nucleotides, the CDR3 is TGTGCCACCAGCGGGCGAAGAATCAAGACAGGCCTACAAGAGACCCAGTACTTC.

This clone occurred a few times. The chain is built from TRBV25-1 and TRBJ2-2; 9 bases fit TRBD1. With 2 bases clipped from V and 7 bases from J, the junction kept 11 bases outside the gene matches. Germline CDR1 reads MGHDK; CDR2 reads SYGVNS. The CDR3 runs to 17 residues. The CDR3 nucleotides read TGTGCCAGCAGTGAAGGGTTCTTGGGGACAGGGTACGGGGAGCTGTTTTTT. Translation: CASSEGFLGTGYGELFF.

The V gene is TRBV24-1, the J gene TRBJ1-2; the D is unclear. V was cut by 5 bases and J by 5 bases, with 14 bases left in between. This CDR3 spans 14 amino acids. The germline CDR1 and CDR2 sequences are KGHDR and SFDVKD. The CDR3 DNA follows: TGTGCCACCAGTGGCCCTCCGGGGTATTATGGCTACACCTTC. Protein: CATSGPPGYYGYTF.

The rearrangement links TRBV3-1 (or the pseudogene TRBV3-2) to TRBJ1-5; the D gene is possibly TRBD1 (6 bases). This CDR3 is 15 amino acids long. Per the germline V gene, CDR1 is LGHDT and CDR2 is YNNKEL (reference sequence). V lost 1 base, J lost 5 bases, and 12 bases lay in between. The chain's CDR3 is CASSQGQGNHQPQHF. In DNA, the CDR3 is TGTGCCAGCAGCCAAGGGCAGGGGAACCATCAGCCCCAGCATTTT.

This clone was counted between two and nine times. The chain is built from TRBV9 and TRBJ1-2, with a tentative D call TRBD1 (6 bases). Germline V lookup: CDR1 SGDLS, CDR2 YYNGEE. Trimming pared 1 base from V and 7 bases from J, leaving 11 bases between. The CDR3 is 13 residues long. The CDR3 is CASSVITGSGYTF. DNA for the CDR3: TGTGCCAGCAGCGTAATTACAGGGAGTGGCTACACCTTC.

The CDR3 sequence is CSVEGGSPKGGYEQYF. For the CDR3, the DNA is TGCAGCGTTGAAGGAGGTAGCCCGAAGGGGGGGTACGAGCAGTACTTC. The rearrangement joins TRBV29-1 to TRBJ2-7, with D possibly matching TRBD2 (7 bases). Germline V lookup: CDR1 SQVTM, CDR2 ANQGSEA. The V end lost 1 base, the J end lost 4 bases, and 20 bases lay between the germline ends. The CDR3 totals 16 residues.

The rearrangement links TRBV6-6 to TRBJ1-1; 9 nucleotides line up with TRBD1. The CDR3 has 14 residues. Germline V gene sequence: CDR1 MNHNY, CDR2 SVGAGI (reference sequence). J gave up 6 bases and V 4 bases, and 6 bases lay outside the gene matches. CDR3 in DNA: TGTGCCAGCAGTTCCGACAGGGGGGGACCTGAAGCTTTCTTT. Its protein product is CASSSDRGGPEAFF.

This clone was counted a single time. V gene TRBV5-1 combines with J gene TRBJ2-1; unclear D gene. Trimming stripped 4 bases from V and 2 bases from J, with 16 bases between. Germline V gene lookup returns CDR1 SGHRS and CDR2 YFSETQ. The CDR3 consists of 16 residues. The CDR3 bases are TGCGCCAGCAGCCCCCTCCCCTCAGGAACCTACAATGAGCAGTTCTTC. It specifies CASSPLPSGTYNEQFF. The whole variable domain, remainder taken from reference TRBV5-1 and TRBJ2-1, is KAGVTQTPRYLIKTRGQQVTLSCSPISGHRSVSWYQQTPGQGLQFLFEYFSETQRNKGNFPGRFSGRQFSNSRSEMNVSTLELGDSALYLCASSPLPSGTYNEQFFGPGTRLTVL.

The J gene is TRBJ2-5, the V gene TRBV28; 10 bases fit TRBD1. With 4 bases clipped from V and 1 base from J, the junction kept 6 bases outside the gene matches. Germline V gene lookup returns CDR1 MDHEN and CDR2 SYDVKM. This CDR3 region has 16 residues. The CDR3 loop reads CASSSAGQGFQETQYF. CDR3 in DNA: TGTGCCAGCAGTTCGGCGGGACAGGGGTTCCAAGAGACCCAGTACTTC.

This chain joins TRBV19 and TRBJ2-5; 10 bases map to TRBD2. Germline V CDR1 and CDR2: LNHDA, SQIVND (reference sequence). The CDR3 length is 16 residues. After removal of 5 bases from V and 4 bases from J, the junction contained 10 bases not matched to a gene. The CDR3 region is CASSPGGVAGGETQYF. DNA of the CDR3: TGTGCCAGTAGTCCAGGGGGAGTAGCGGGAGGAGAGACCCAGTACTTC.

The chain couples TRBV9 to TRBJ2-2; a weak D match, TRBD2 (5 bases). V was clipped by 0 bases and J by 6 bases, with 12 bases between them. This CDR3 is 15 amino acids long. CDR1 and CDR2 (germline): SGDLS, YYNGEE. CDR3 protein: CASSVAGRSPGELFF. The CDR3 DNA reads TGTGCCAGCAGCGTAGCGGGGAGAAGCCCCGGGGAGCTGTTTTTT.

This chain links TRBV7-8 with TRBJ1-2; 9 bases are shared with TRBD1. This CDR3 is built from 14 residues. V trimming: 4 bases; J trimming: 8 bases; junction bases outside the gene matches: 8. Germline V gene lookup returns CDR1 SGHVS and CDR2 FQNEAQ. The CDR3 DNA sequence: TGTGCCAGCAGCTCTGGGGGACAGGGAGTCGGCTACACCTTC. Amino acid sequence: CASSSGGQGVGYTF.

The chain recombines TRBV7-8 with TRBJ2-7; no clear D. Between the trimmed V and J ends, which lost 1 base and 0 bases, there was a span of 10 bases. The CDR3 extends over 15 amino acids. Germline V CDR1 and CDR2: SGHVS, FQNEAQ. In nucleotides, the CDR3 is TGTGCCAGCAGCTTAGTAGGAGAGAGCTCCTACGAGCAGTACTTC. Its protein product is CASSLVGESSYEQYF.

The chain has TRBV6-2 or TRBV6-3 and TRBJ2-7; TRBD2 agrees at 8 bases. Germline values: CDR1 MNHEY, CDR2 SVGEGT. The CDR3 contains 15 residues. The V segment lost 2 bases and the J segment 0 bases; nucleotides outside the gene matches: 3. The CDR3 protein is CASSYRAGASYEQYF. CDR3 sequence (DNA): TGTGCCAGCAGTTACCGAGCGGGAGCCTCCTACGAGCAGTACTTC.

The chain joins TRBV24-1 to TRBJ2-7, with 16 bases matching TRBD2. This CDR3 contains 18 residues. The V and J ends lost 4 bases and 0 bases, in that order; junction bases with no gene match: 5. The germline V gene has CDR1 KGHDR and CDR2 SFDVKD. The CDR3 nucleotides read TGTGCCACCAGTGACGGGACTAGCGGGAGGGGGGTCTCCTACGAGCAGTACTTC. Translating it yields CATSDGTSGRGVSYEQYF.